This TCR beta chain was profiled in a study of cytomegalovirus exposure and HLA in healthy donors. In the case of this clone: As yet, its antigen is unknown. A read error may produce the germline difference seen at one junction end.

The V gene's germline CDR1 is SGHTA and CDR2 FQGTGA. CDR3 length: 15 residues. Donors were ostensibly healthy at sampling, although undocumented immune exposures were probable. In the PCR, 60 Vbeta and 13 Jbeta primers were used. Sequencing was performed with immunoSEQ multiplex PCR; in TCRdb, only in-frame clones are kept and a portion is missing. The sample contains 65,000 to 80,000 clones, nearly 80% of which appear only once. The study, taken as a whole, reports: TCR beta sequences reportedly predicted the HLA-A and HLA-B alleles of most subjects accurately. A few V segments could not be told apart, such as TRBV6-2 and TRBV6-3, and were left out.

Sequencing was performed on PBMCs. This chain links TRBV7-3 with TRBJ2-3; TRBD2 is a possible D gene (6 bases). The TCR comes from a middle-aged woman in good health and CMV-seropositive. The CDR3 coding sequence is TGTTCCAGCAGCTTCGGGGGTGAAATGACAGATACGCAGTATTTT. This encodes CSSSFGGEMTDTQYF.